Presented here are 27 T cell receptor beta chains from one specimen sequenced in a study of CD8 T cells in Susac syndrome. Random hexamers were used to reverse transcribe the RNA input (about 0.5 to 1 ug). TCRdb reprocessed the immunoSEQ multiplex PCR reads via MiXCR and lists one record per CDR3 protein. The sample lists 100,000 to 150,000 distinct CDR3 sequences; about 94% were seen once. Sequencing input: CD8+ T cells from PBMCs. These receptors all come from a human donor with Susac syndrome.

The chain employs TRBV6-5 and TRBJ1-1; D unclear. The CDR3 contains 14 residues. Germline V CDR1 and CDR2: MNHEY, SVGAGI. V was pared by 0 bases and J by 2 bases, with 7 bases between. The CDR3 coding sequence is TGTGCCAGCAGTTACTCGGTCGATAACACTGAAGCTTTCTTT. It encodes CASSYSVDNTEAFF.

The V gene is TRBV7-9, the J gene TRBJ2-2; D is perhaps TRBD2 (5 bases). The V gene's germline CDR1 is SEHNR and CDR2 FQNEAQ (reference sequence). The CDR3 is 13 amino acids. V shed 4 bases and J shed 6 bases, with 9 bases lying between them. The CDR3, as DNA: TGTGCCAGCAGCTCCTCCGGGGCCGGGGAGCTGTTTTTT. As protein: CASSSSGAGELFF.

Here the CDR3 reads CASSPSGLASQYQETQYF. In DNA, the CDR3 is TGCGCCAGCAGCCCTAGCGGACTAGCTTCCCAGTACCAAGAGACCCAGTACTTC. The chain couples TRBV4-1 to TRBJ2-5; TRBD2 agrees at 8 bases. CDR3 length: 18 amino acids. After removal of 4 bases from V and 0 bases from J, the junction contained 13 bases not matched to a gene. Germline CDR1 MGHRA, CDR2 YSYEKL.

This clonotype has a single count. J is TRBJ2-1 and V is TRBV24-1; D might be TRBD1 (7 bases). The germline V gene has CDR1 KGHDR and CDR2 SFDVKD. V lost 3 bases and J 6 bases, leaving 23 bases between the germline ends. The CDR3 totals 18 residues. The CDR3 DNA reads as TGTGCCACCAGTGATCCCCGTGGGCGGGACAGCTTCCCCAATGAGCAGTTCTTC. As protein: CATSDPRGRDSFPNEQFF.

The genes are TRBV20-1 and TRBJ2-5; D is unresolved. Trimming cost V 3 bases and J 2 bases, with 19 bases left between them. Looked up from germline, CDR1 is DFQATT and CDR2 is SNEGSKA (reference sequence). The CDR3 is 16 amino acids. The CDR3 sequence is CSASRVQDLSQETQYF. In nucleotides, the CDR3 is TGCAGTGCTAGTAGGGTTCAGGACCTTTCACAAGAGACCCAGTACTTC.

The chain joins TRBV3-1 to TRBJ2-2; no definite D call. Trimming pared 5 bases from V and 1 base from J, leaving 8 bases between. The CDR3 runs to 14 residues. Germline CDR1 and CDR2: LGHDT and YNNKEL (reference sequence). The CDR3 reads CASSGLVNTGELFF. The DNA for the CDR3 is TGTGCCAGCAGCGGGCTGGTGAACACCGGGGAGCTGTTTTTT.

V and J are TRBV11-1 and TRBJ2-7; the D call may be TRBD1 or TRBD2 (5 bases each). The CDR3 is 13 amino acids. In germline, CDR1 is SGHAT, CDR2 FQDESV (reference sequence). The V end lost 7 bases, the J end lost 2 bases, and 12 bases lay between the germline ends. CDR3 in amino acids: CASTRDGTYEQYF. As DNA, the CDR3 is TGTGCCAGCACCAGGGACGGAACCTACGAGCAGTACTTC.

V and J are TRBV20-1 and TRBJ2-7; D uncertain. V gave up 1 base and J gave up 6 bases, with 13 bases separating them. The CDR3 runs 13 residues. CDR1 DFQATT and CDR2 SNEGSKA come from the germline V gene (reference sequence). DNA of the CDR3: TGCAGTGCTAGAGTGAGCGAGCAGCGCGAGCAGTACTTC. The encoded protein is CSARVSEQREQYF.

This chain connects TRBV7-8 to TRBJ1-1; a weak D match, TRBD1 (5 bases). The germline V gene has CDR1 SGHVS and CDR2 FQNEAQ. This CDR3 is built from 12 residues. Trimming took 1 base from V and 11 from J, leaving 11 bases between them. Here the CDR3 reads CASSLGRDPAFF. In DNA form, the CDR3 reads TGTGCCAGCAGCTTAGGACGGGACCCGGCTTTCTTT.

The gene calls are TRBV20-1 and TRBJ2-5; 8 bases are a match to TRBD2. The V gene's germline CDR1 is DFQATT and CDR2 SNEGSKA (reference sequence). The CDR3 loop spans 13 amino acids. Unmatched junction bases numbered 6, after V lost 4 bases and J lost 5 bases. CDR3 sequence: CSANDGRGETQYF. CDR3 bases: TGCAGTGCTAACGACGGGAGGGGGGAGACCCAGTACTTC.

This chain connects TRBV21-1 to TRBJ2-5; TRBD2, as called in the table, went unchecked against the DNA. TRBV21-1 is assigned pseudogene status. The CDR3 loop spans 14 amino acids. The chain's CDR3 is CASSKDPGGETQYF. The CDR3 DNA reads TGTGCCAGCAGCAAGGACCCCGGAGGGGAGACCCAGTACTTC.

Here the CDR3 reads CASSSTESSYNEQFF. Written as DNA, the CDR3 is TGTGCCAGCAGCTCCACCGAGAGCTCCTACAATGAGCAGTTCTTC. This chain connects TRBV11-2 to TRBJ2-1; D uncertain. CDR3 length equals 15 residues. CDR1 and CDR2 from the germline V gene are SGHAT and FQNNGV. The V end was cut by 4 bases, the J end by 0 bases, with 10 bases between.

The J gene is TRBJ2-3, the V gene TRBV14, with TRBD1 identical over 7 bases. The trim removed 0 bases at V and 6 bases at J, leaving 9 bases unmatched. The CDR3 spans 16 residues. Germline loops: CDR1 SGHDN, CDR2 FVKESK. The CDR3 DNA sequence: TGTGCCAGCAGCCAAGAAGAGGGGGCACCCCTTGATACGCAGTATTTT. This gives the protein CASSQEEGAPLDTQYF.

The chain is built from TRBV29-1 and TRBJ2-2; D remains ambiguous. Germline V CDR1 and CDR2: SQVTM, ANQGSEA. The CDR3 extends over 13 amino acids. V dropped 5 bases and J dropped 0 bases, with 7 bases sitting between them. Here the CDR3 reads CSVLSSNTGELFF. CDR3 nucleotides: TGCAGCGTTCTCAGCTCGAACACCGGGGAGCTGTTTTTT.

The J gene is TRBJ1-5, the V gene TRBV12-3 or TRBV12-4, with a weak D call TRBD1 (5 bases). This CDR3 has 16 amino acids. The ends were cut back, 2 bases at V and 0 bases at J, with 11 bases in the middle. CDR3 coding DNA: TGTGCCAGCAGTTTATGGGGCACCTCTAGCAATCAGCCCCAGCATTTT. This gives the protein CASSLWGTSSNQPQHF.

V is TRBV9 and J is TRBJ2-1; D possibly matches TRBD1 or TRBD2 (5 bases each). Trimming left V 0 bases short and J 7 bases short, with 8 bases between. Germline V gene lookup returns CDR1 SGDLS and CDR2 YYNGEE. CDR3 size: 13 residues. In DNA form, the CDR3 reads TGTGCCAGCAGCGTAGGAGGGGATAATGAGCAGTTCTTC. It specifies CASSVGGDNEQFF.

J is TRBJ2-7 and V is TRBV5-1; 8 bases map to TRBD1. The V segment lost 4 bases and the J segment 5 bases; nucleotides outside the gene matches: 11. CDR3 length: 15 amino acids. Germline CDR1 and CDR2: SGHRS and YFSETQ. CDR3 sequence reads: CASSPGRQGFHEQYF. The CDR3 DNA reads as TGCGCCAGCAGCCCCGGGAGACAGGGGTTCCACGAGCAGTACTTC.

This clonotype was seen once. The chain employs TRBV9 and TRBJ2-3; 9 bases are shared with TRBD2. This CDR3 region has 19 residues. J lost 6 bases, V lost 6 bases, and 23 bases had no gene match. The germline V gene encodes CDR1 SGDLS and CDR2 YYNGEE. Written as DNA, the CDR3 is TGTGCCAGCAACACCCCGGAGGCGGGAGGGCCGGAGCTTTCTGATACGCAGTATTTT. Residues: CASNTPEAGGPELSDTQYF.

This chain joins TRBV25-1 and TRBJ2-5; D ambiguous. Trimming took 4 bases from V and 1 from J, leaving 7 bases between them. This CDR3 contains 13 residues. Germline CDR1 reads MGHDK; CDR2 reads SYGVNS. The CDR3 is CASSVRSQETQYF. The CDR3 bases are TGTGCCAGCAGTGTCAGGAGCCAAGAGACCCAGTACTTC.

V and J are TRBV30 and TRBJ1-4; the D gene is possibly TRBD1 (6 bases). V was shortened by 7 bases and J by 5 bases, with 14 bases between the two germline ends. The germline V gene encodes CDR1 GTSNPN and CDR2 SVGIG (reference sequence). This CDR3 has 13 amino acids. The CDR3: CASWGAGNEKLFF. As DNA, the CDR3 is TGTGCCTCCTGGGGGGCCGGAAATGAAAAACTGTTTTTT.

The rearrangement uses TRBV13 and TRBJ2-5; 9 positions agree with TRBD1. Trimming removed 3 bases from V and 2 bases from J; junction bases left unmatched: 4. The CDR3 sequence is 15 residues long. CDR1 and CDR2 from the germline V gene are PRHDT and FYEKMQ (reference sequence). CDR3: CASSFDRGVQETQYF. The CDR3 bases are TGTGCCAGCAGCTTCGACAGGGGGGTTCAAGAGACCCAGTACTTC.

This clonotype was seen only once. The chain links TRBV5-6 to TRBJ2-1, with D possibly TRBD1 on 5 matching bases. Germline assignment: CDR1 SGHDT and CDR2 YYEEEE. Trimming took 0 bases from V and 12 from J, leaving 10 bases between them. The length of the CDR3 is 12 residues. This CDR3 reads CASSLGGVGQFF. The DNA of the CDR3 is TGTGCCAGCAGCTTGGGGGGCGTGGGGCAGTTCTTC.

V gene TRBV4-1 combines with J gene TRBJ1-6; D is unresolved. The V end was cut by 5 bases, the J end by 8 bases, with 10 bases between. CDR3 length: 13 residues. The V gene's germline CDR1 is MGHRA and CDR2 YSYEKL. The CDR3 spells CASSGPGDSPLHF. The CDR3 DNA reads TGCGCCAGCAGCGGGCCAGGTGATTCACCCCTCCACTTT.

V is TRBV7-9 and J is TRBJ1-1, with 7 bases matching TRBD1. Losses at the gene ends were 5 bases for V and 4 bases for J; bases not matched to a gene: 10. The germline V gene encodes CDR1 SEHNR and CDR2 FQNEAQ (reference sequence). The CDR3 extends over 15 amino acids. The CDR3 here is CASSAVTGSFTEAFF. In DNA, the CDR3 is TGTGCCAGCAGCGCGGTGACAGGGAGTTTCACTGAAGCTTTCTTT.

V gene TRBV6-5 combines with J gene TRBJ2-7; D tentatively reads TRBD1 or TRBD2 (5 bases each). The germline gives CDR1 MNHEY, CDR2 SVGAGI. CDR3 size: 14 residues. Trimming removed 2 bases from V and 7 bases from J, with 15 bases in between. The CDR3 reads CASSYGTGSAEQYF. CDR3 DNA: TGTGCCAGCAGTTACGGGACGGGCTCGGCTGAGCAGTACTTC.

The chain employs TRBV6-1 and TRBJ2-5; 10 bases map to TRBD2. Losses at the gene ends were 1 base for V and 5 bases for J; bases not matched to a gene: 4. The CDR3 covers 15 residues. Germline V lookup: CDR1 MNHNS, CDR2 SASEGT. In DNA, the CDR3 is TGTGCCAGCAGTGAAGGGAGCGGGGGGGCCGAGACCCAGTACTTC. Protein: CASSEGSGGAETQYF.

The CDR3 DNA sequence: TGCAGCGTTGAAGATCGGGGCGGGAGAGGGTCCTACAATGAGCAGTTCTTC. Protein: CSVEDRGGRGSYNEQFF. V usage is TRBV29-1 and J usage is TRBJ2-1, with 7 nucleotides matching TRBD2. This CDR3 region has 17 residues. Germline loops: CDR1 SQVTM, CDR2 ANQGSEA. V dropped 0 bases and J dropped 1; count of bases not matched to a gene: 9.